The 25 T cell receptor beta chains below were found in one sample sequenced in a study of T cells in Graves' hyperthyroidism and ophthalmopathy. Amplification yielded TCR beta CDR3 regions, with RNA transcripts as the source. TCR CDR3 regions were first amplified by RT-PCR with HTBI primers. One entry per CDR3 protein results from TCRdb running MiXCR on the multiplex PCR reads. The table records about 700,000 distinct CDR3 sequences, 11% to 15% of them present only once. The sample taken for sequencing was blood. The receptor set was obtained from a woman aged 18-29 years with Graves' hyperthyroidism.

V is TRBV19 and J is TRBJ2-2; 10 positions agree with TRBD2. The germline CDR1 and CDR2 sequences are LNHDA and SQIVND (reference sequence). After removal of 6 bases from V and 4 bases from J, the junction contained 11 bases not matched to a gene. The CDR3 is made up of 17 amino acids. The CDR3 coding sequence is TGTGCCAGTAGAAGCTGGGGTCTAGCGGGAGCCACCGGGGAGCTGTTTTTT. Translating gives CASRSWGLAGATGELFF.

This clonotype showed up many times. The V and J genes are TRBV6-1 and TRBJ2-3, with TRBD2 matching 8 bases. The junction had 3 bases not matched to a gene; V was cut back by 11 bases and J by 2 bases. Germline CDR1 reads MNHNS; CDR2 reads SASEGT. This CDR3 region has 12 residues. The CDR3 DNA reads TGTGCCGCGGGGGGCGCCACAGATACGCAGTATTTT. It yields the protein CAAGGATDTQYF.

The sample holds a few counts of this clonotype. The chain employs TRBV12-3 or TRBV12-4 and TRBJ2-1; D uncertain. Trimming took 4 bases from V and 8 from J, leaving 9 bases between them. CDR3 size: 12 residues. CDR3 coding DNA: TGTGCCAGCAGTTATCCGGGTTATGAGCAGTTCTTC. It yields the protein CASSYPGYEQFF.

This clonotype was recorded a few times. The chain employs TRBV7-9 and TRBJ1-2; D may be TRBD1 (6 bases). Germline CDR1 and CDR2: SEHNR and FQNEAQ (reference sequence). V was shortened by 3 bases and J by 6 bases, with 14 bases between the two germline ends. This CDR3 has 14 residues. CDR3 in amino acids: CASSFPGAGDGYTF. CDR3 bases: TGTGCCAGCAGCTTCCCGGGGGCAGGCGATGGCTACACCTTC.

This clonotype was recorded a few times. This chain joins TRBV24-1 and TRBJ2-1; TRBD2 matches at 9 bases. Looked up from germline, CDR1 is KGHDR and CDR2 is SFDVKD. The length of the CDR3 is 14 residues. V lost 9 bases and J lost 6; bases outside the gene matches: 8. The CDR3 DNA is TGTGCCACCGGCGGGGGGGTCCGGGGCAATGAGCAGTTCTTC. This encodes CATGGGVRGNEQFF.

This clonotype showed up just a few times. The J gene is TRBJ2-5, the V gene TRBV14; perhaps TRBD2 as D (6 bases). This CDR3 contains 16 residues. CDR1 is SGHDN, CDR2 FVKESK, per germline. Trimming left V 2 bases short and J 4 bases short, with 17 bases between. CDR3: CASSQSEWYGRETQYF. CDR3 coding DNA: TGTGCCAGCAGCCAAAGCGAGTGGTACGGGAGAGAGACCCAGTACTTC.

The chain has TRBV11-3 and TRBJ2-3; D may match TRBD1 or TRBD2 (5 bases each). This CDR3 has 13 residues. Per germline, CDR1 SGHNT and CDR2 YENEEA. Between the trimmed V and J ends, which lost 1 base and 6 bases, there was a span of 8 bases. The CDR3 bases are TGTGCCAGCAGCTTAGCGGGGCAGGATACGCAGTATTTT. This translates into CASSLAGQDTQYF.

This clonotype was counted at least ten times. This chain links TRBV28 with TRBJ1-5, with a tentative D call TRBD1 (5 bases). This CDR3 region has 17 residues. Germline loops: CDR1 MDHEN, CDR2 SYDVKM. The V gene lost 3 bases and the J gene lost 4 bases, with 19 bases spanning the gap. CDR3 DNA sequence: TGTGCCAGCAGTTTGGGGTTTCCTCTCGGGGGAAATCAGCCCCAGCATTTT. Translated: CASSLGFPLGGNQPQHF.

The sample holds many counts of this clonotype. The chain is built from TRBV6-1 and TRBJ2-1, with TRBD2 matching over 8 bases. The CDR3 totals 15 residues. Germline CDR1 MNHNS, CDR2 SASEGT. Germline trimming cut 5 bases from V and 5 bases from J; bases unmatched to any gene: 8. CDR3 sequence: CASSKGTSSNNEQFF. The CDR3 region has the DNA TGTGCCAGCAGTAAAGGGACTAGTTCCAACAATGAGCAGTTCTTC.

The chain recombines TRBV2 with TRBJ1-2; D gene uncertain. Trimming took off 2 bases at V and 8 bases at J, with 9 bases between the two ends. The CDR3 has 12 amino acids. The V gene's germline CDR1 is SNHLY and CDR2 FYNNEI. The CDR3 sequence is CASSESARGYTF. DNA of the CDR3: TGTGCCAGCAGTGAATCGGCCCGGGGCTACACCTTC.

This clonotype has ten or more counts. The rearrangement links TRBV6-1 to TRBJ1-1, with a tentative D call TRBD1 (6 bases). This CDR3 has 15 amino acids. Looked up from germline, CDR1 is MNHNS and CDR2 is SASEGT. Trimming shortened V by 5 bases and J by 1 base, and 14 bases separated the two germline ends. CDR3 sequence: CASSLRTVPNTEAFF. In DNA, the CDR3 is TGTGCCAGCAGTTTGCGGACAGTTCCGAACACTGAAGCTTTCTTT.

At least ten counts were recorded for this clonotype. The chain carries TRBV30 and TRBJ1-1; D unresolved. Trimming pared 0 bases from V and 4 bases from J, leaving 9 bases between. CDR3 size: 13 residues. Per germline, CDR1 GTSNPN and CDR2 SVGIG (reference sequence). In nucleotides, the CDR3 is TGTGCCTGGAGTGTACACCACGGCACTGAAGCTTTCTTT. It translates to CAWSVHHGTEAFF.

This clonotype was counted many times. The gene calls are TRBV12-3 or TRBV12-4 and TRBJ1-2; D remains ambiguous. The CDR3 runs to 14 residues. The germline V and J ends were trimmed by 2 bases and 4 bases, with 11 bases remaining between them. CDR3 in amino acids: CASSLMGFGYGYTF. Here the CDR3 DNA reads TGTGCCAGCAGTTTAATGGGGTTTGGCTATGGCTACACCTTC.

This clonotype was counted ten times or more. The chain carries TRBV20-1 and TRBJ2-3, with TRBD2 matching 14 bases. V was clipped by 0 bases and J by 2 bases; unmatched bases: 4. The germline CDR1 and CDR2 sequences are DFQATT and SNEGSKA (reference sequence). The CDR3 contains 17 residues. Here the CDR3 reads CSARERTSGRHTDTQYF. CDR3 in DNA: TGCAGTGCTAGAGAAAGGACTAGCGGGAGGCACACAGATACGCAGTATTTT.

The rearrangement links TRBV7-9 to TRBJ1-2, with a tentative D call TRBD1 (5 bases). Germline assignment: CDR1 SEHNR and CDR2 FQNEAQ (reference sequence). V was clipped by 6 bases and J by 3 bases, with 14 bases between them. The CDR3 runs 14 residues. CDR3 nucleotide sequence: TGTGCCAGCAGTTCCCGGGACGGTTACTATGGCTACACCTTC. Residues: CASSSRDGYYGYTF. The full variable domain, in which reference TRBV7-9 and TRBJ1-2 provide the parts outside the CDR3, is DTGVSQNPRHKITKRGQNVTFRCDPISEHNRLYWYRQTLGQGPEFLTYFQNEAQLEKSRLLSDRFSAERPKGSFSTLEIQRTEQGDSAMYLCASSSRDGYYGYTFGSGTRLTVV.

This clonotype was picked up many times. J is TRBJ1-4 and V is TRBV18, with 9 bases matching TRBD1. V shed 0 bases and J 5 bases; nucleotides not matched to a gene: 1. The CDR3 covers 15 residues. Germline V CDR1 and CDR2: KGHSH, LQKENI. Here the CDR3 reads CASSPPGQGNEKLFF. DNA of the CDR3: TGTGCCAGCTCACCACCGGGACAGGGCAATGAAAAACTGTTTTTT.

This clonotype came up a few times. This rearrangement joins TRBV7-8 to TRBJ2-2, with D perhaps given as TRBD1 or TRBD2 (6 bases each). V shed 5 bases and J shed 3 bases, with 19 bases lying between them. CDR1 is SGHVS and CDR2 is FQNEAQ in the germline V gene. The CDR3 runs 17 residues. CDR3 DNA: TGTGCCAGCAGCCCCCTGGAGGGGACACTTGACACCGGGGAGCTGTTTTTT. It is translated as CASSPLEGTLDTGELFF. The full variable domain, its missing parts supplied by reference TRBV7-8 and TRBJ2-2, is GAGVSQSPRYKVAKRGQDVALRCDPISGHVSLFWYQQALGQGPEFLTYFQNEAQLDKSGLPSDRFFAERPEGSVSTLKIQRTQQEDSAVYLCASSPLEGTLDTGELFFGEGSRLTVL.

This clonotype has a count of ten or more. This CDR3 is CASSPVGGRGNEQFF. As DNA, the CDR3 is TGTGCCAGCAGCCCCGTTGGGGGCAGAGGCAATGAGCAGTTCTTC. The rearrangement joins TRBV11-2 to TRBJ2-1; tentative D call: TRBD1 (6 bases). Germline V gives CDR1 SGHAT, CDR2 FQNNGV. This CDR3 spans 15 amino acids. Trimming left V 5 bases short and J 6 bases short, with 17 bases between.

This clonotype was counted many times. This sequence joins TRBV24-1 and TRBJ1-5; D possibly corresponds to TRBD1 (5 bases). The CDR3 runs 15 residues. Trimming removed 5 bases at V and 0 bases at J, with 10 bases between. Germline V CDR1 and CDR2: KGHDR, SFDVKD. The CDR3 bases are TGTGCCACCAGTGGCGGGGGACGTAGCAATCAGCCCCAGCATTTT. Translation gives CATSGGGRSNQPQHF.

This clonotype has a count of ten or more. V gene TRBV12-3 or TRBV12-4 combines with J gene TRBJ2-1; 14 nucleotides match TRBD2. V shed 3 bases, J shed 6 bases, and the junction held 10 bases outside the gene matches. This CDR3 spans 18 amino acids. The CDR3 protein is CASSLGGLAGDVGNEQFF. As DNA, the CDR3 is TGTGCCAGCAGTTTGGGGGGACTAGCGGGAGATGTCGGCAATGAGCAGTTCTTC.

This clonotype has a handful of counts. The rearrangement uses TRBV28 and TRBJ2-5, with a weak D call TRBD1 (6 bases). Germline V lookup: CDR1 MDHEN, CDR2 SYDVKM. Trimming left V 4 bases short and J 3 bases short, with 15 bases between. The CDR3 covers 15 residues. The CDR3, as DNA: TGTGCCAGCAGTTCCCCGGGACAAGGAGAAGAGACCCAGTACTTC. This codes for CASSSPGQGEETQYF.

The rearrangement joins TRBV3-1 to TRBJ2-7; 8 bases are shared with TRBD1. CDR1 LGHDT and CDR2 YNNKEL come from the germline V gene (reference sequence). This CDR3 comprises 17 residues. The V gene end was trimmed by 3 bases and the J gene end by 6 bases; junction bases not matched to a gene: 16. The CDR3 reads CASSHRTSRGPLLEQYF. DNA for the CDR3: TGTGCCAGCAGCCATAGAACCTCCAGGGGGCCCCTTCTCGAGCAGTACTTC.

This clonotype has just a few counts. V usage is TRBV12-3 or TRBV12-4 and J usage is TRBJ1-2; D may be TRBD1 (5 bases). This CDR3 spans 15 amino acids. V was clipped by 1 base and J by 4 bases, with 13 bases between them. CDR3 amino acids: CASSLGDRRGYGYTF. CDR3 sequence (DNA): TGTGCCAGCAGTTTAGGGGACCGGAGGGGCTATGGCTACACCTTC.

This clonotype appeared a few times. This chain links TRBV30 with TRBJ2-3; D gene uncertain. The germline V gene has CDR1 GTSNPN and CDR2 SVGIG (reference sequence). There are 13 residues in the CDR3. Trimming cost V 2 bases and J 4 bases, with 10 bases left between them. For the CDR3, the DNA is TGTGCCTGGAGTTCCCACCCCCCAGATACGCAGTATTTT. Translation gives CAWSSHPPDTQYF.

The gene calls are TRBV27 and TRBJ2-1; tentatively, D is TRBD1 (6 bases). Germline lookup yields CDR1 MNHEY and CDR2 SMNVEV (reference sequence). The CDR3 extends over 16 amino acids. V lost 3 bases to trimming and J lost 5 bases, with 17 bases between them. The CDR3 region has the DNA TGTGCCAGCAGTTTCAATTTCCCCAGGGGTAACAATGAGCAGTTCTTC. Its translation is CASSFNFPRGNNEQFF.